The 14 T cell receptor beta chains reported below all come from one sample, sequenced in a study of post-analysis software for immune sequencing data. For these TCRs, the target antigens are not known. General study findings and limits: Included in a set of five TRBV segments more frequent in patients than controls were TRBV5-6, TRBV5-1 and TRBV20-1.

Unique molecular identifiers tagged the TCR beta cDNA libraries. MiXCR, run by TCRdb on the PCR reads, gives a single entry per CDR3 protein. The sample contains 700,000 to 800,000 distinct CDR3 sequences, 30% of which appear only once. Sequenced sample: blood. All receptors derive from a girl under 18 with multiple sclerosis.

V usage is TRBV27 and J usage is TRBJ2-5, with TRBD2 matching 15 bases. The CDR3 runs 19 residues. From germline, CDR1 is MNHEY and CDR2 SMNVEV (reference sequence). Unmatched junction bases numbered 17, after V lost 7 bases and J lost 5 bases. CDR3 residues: CASKTDGLAGGPVRETQYF. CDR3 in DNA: TGTGCCAGCAAAACGGATGGACTAGCGGGAGGGCCGGTTCGGGAGACCCAGTACTTC.

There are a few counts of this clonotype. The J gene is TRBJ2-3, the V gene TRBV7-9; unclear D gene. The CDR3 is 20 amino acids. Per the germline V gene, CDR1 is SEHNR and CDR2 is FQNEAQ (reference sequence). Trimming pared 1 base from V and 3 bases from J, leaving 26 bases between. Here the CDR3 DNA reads TGTGCCAGCAGCTTAGAACCTTTTGGGCGAGCGCCCCGGTTGACAGATACGCAGTATTTT. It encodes CASSLEPFGRAPRLTDTQYF.

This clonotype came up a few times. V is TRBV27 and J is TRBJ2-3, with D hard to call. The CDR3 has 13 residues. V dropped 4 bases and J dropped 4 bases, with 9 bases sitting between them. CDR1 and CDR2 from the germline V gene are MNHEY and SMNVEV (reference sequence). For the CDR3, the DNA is TGTGCCAGCAGTTACGCAAGGGCAGATACGCAGTATTTT. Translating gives CASSYARADTQYF.

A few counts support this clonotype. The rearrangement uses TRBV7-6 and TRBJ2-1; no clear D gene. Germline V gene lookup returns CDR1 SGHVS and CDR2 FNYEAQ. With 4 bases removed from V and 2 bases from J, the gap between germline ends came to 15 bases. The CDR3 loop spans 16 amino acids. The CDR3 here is CASSSPIRLPYNEQFF. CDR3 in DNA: TGTGCCAGCAGCTCCCCAATCCGACTCCCCTACAATGAGCAGTTCTTC.

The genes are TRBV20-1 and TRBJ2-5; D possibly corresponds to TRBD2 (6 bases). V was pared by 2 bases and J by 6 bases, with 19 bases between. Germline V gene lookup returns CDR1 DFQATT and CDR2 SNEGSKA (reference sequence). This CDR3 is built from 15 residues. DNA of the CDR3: TGCAGTGCTAGACCCGGGGGTCTTCCGCAGAAGACCCAGTACTTC. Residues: CSARPGGLPQKTQYF.

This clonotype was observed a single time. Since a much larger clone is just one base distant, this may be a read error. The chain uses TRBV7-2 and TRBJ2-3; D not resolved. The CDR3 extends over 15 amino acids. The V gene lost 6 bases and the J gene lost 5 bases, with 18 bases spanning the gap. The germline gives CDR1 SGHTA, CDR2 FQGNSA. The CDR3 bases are TGTGCCAGCAGTGAAGGGTTCCCAGAGGAAGATACGCAGTATTTT. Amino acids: CASSEGFPEEDTQYF.

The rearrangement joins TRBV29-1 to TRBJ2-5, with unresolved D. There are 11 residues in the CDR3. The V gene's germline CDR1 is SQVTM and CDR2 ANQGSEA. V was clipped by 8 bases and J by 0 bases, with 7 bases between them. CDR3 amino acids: CSIRHQETQYF. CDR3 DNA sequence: TGCAGCATTAGACACCAAGAGACCCAGTACTTC.

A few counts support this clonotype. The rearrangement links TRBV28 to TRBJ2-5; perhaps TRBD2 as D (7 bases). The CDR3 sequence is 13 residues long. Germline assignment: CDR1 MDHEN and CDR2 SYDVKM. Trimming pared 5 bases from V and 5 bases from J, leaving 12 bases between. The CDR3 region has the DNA TGTGCCAGCAGTGGGGGGGGCTGGGAGACCCAGTACTTC. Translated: CASSGGGWETQYF.

CDR3 coding DNA: TGTGCCAGCAGGAGACTAGCGGAAGGCGTGGAGACCCAGTACTTC. Translating it yields CASRRLAEGVETQYF. The chain uses TRBV28 and TRBJ2-5, with 9 bases aligning to TRBD2. CDR1 is MDHEN, CDR2 SYDVKM, per germline. The V gene end was trimmed by 6 bases and the J gene end by 5 bases; junction bases not matched to a gene: 10. This CDR3 spans 15 amino acids.

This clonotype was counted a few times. CDR3 nucleotides: TGTGCCAGCTCACCGGCAGGGAACGACGAGCAGTACTTC. It is translated as CASSPAGNDEQYF. This sequence joins TRBV18 and TRBJ2-7; D might be TRBD1 (5 bases). Germline CDR1 KGHSH, CDR2 LQKENI. Trimming took 3 bases from V and 5 from J, leaving 11 bases between them. This CDR3 has 13 residues.

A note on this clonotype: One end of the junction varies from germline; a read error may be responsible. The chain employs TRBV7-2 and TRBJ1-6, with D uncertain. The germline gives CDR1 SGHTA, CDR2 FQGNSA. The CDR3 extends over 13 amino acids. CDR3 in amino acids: CASGLMWLSPLHF. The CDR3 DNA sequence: TGTGCCAGCGGCTTAATGTGGTTGTCACCCCTCCACTTT.

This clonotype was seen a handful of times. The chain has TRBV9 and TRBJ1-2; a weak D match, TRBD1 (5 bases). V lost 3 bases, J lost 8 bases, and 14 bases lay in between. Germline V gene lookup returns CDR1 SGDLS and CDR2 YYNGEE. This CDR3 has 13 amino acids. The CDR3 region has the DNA TGTGCCAGCAGCGCGGCCGGGGCCGGAGGCTACACCTTC. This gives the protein CASSAAGAGGYTF.

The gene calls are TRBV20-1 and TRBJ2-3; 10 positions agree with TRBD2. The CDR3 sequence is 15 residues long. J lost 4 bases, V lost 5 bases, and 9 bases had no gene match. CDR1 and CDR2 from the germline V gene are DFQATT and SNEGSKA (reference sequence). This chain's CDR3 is CSAGPLAGRADTQYF. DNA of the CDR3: TGCAGTGCTGGTCCACTAGCGGGAAGGGCAGATACGCAGTATTTT.

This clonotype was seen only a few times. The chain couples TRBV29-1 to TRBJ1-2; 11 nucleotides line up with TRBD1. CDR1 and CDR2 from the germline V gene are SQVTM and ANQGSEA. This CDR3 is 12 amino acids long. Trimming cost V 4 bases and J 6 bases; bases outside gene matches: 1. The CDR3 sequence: CSVGDRGNGYTF. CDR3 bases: TGCAGCGTTGGGGACAGGGGGAATGGCTACACCTTC.